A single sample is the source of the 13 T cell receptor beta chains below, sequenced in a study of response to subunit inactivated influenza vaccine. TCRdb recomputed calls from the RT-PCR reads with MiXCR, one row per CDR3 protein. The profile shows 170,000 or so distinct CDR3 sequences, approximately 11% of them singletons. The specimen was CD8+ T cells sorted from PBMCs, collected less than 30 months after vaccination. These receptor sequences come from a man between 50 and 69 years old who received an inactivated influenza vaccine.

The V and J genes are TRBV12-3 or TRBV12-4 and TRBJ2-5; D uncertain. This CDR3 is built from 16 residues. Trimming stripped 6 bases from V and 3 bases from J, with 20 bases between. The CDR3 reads CASSAQKLVTEETQYF. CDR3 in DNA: TGTGCCAGCAGCGCCCAGAAGCTTGTCACGGAAGAGACCCAGTACTTC.

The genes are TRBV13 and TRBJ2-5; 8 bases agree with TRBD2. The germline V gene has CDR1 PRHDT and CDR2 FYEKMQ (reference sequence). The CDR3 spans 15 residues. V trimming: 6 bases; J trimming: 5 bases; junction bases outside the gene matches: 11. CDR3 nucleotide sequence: TGTGCCAGCAGTCCGAGCGGGAGCCTCGGGGAGACCCAGTACTTC. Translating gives CASSPSGSLGETQYF.

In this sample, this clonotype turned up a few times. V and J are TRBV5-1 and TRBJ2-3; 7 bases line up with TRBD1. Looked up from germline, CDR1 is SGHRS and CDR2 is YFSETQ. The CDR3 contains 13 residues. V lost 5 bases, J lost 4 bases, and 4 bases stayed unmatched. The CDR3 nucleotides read TGCGCCAGCAGGACAGGGAGCGCAGATACGCAGTATTTT. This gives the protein CASRTGSADTQYF.

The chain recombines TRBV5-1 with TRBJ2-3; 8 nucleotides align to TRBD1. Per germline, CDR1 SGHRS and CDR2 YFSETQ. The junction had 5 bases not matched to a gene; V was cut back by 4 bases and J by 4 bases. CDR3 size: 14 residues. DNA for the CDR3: TGCGCCAGCAGCCACGGACAGGGCTCAGATACGCAGTATTTT. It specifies CASSHGQGSDTQYF.

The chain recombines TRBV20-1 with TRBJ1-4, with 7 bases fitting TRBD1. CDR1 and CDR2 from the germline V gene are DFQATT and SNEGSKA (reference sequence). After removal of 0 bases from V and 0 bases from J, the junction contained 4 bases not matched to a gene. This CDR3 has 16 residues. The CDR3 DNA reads TGCAGTGCTAGAGATCTCAGGGGGGCAACTAATGAAAAACTGTTTTTT. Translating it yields CSARDLRGATNEKLFF.

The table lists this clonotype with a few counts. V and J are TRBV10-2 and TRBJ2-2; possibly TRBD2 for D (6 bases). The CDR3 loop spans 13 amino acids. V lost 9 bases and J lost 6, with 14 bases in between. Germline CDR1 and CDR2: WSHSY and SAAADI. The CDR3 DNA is TGCGCCAGTACGGGACTCCGCTCCGGGGAGCTGTTTTTT. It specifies CASTGLRSGELFF.

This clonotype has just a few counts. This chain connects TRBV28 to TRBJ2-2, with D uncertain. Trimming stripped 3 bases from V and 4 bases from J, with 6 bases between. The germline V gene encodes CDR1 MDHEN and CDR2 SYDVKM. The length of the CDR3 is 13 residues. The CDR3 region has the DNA TGTGCCAGCAGTTTGAAGTTCACCGGGGAGCTGTTTTTT. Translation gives CASSLKFTGELFF.

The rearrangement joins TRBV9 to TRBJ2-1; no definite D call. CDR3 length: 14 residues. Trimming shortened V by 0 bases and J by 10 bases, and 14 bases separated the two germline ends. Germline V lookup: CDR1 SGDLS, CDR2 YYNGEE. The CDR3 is CASSVGGSPVEQFF. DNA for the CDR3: TGTGCCAGCAGCGTAGGAGGCAGTCCTGTCGAGCAGTTCTTC.

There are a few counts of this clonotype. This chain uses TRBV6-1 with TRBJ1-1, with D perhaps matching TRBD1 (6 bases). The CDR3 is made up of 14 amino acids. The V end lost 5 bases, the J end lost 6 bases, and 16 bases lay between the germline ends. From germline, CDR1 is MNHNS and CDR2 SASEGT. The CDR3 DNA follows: TGTGCCAGCAGTCCTCGGGGGGCGGATGCTGAAGCTTTCTTT. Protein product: CASSPRGADAEAFF.

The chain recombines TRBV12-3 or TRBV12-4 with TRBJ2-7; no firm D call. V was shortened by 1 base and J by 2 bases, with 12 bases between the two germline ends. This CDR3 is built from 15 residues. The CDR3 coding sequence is TGTGCCAGCAGTTTAGGGTCAGACCCTCCCTACGAGCAGTACTTC. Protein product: CASSLGSDPPYEQYF.

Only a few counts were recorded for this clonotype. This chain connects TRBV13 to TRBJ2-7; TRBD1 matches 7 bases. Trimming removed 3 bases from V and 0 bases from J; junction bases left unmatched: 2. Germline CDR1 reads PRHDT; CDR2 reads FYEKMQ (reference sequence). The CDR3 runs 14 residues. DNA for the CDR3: TGTGCCAGCAGCTTTGGGACAGCCTCCTACGAGCAGTACTTC. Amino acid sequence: CASSFGTASYEQYF.

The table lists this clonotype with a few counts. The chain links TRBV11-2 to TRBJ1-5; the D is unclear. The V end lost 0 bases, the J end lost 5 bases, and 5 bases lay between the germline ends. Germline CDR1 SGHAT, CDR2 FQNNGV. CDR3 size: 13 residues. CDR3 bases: TGTGCCAGCAGCTTAGAGGCGGATCAGCCCCAGCATTTT. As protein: CASSLEADQPQHF. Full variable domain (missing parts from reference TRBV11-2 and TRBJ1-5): EAGVAQSPRYKIIEKRQSVAFWCNPISGHATLYWYQQILGQGPKLLIQFQNNGVVDDSQLPKDRFSAERLKGVDSTLKIQPAKLEDSAVYLCASSLEADQPQHFGDGTRLSIL.

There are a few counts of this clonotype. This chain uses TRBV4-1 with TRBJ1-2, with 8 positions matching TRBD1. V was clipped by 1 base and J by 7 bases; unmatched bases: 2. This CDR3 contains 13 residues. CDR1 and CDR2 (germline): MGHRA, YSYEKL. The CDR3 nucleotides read TGCGCCAGCAGCCAAGGGACAGGGAGTGGCTACACCTTC. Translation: CASSQGTGSGYTF.